What follows are 23 T cell receptor beta chains derived from one specimen sequenced in a study of cytomegalovirus exposure and HLA in healthy donors. Data came from immunoSEQ multiplex PCR; TCRdb stores just in-frame clones and leaves some out. The sample holds more than 110,000 clones, 88% seen once. Specimen: PBMCs. Source of these receptors: a woman under 30 in good health and CMV-seropositive.

The sample holds one count of this clone. The chain joins TRBV18 to TRBJ2-7; D might be TRBD1 (5 bases). The CDR3 sequence is 14 residues long. V was pared by 2 bases and J by 3 bases, with 11 bases between. CDR1 and CDR2 from the germline V gene are KGHSH and LQKENI. The chain's CDR3 is CASSPVQTGYEQYF. CDR3 DNA sequence: TGTGCCAGCTCACCAGTGCAAACAGGCTACGAGCAGTACTTC.

This chain links TRBV25-1 with TRBJ2-1; D might be TRBD2 (5 bases). Germline lookup yields CDR1 MGHDK and CDR2 SYGVNS. The CDR3 contains 13 residues. V was trimmed by 4 bases and J by 8 bases, leaving 12 bases between them. CDR3 amino acids: CASSVWGDDEQFF. In nucleotides, the CDR3 is TGTGCCAGCAGTGTCTGGGGAGATGATGAGCAGTTCTTC.

This chain uses TRBV6-1 with TRBJ2-1; 9 bases are a match to TRBD1. The CDR3 has 15 residues. J gave up 6 bases and V 7 bases, and 10 bases lay outside the gene matches. The germline CDR1 and CDR2 sequences are MNHNS and SASEGT. CDR3 sequence (DNA): TGTGCCAGCATCTTAATCCCGGGACAGGGCAATGAGCAGTTCTTC. Its protein product is CASILIPGQGNEQFF.

The chain uses TRBV18 and TRBJ1-5, with 7 bases identical to TRBD1. The ends lost 3 bases at V and 3 bases at J; junction bases unmatched: 17. Germline V gene lookup returns CDR1 KGHSH and CDR2 LQKENI. The CDR3 extends over 19 amino acids. The CDR3 coding sequence is TGTGCCAGCTCACCTATCGCCCCCTTCCCGGGACAGCCCAATCAGCCCCAGCATTTT. It encodes CASSPIAPFPGQPNQPQHF.

The V and J genes are TRBV4-1 and TRBJ2-7; 10 nucleotides agree with TRBD2. Trimming cost V 4 bases and J 3 bases; bases outside gene matches: 12. This CDR3 has 17 residues. Germline lookup yields CDR1 MGHRA and CDR2 YSYEKL. The CDR3 protein is CASSRAAGLAEVYEQYF. DNA of the CDR3: TGCGCCAGCAGCCGGGCCGCCGGACTAGCGGAGGTCTACGAGCAGTACTTC.

The chain carries TRBV5-1 and TRBJ2-1; 11 bases are a match to TRBD2. CDR3 length equals 14 residues. The germline gives CDR1 SGHRS, CDR2 YFSETQ. With 4 bases clipped from V and 6 bases from J, the junction kept 3 bases outside the gene matches. CDR3 sequence (DNA): TGCGCCAGCAGCCTAGCGGGAGGCATCAATGAGCAGTTCTTC. This translates into CASSLAGGINEQFF.

The V gene is TRBV9, the J gene TRBJ1-6, with 9 nucleotides matching TRBD1. CDR1 is SGDLS, CDR2 YYNGEE, per germline. V lost 0 bases to trimming and J lost 7 bases; unmatched junction nucleotides: 17. There are 20 residues in the CDR3. CDR3 DNA: TGTGCCAGCAGCGTAGATGGGGATGGTACAGGGGGCATTCTAAATTCACCCCTCCACTTT. It codes for CASSVDGDGTGGILNSPLHF.

This clone was observed once. This chain links TRBV5-1 with TRBJ1-5; TRBD1 is a possible D gene (5 bases). In germline, CDR1 is SGHRS, CDR2 YFSETQ. Trimming cost V 4 bases and J 5 bases, with 16 bases left between them. The length of the CDR3 is 15 residues. CDR3 nucleotides: TGCGCCAGCAGCCTCTGGGGCCATTGGGATCAGCCCCAGCATTTT. It yields the protein CASSLWGHWDQPQHF.

The chain has TRBV2 and TRBJ1-1, with D unclear. The V end lost 4 bases, the J end lost 5 bases, and 8 bases lay between the germline ends. The CDR3 sequence is 12 residues long. Germline loops: CDR1 SNHLY, CDR2 FYNNEI. CDR3 sequence (DNA): TGTGCCAGCAGTGCTAGGAGGACTGAAGCTTTCTTT. The encoded protein is CASSARRTEAFF.

About this clone: The junction differs from germline at one of its ends, possibly a read error. The same CDR3 is also encoded by other DNA sequences in this sample. This rearrangement joins TRBV5-1 to TRBJ2-1; 9 positions match TRBD1. Germline CDR1 and CDR2: SGHRS and YFSETQ. The CDR3 sequence is 14 residues long. CDR3 amino acids: CASSLGQGYNEQFF. The CDR3 DNA reads TGCGCCAGCAGTTTGGGACAGGGCTACAATGAGCAGTTCTTC.

This chain joins TRBV29-1 and TRBJ2-2, with a possible D match to TRBD2 (6 bases). Germline assignment: CDR1 SQVTM and CDR2 ANQGSEA. V was pared by 0 bases and J by 4 bases, with 18 bases between. This CDR3 is 17 amino acids long. The CDR3 is CSVEDRDYSEGTGELFF. Written as DNA, the CDR3 is TGCAGCGTTGAAGATCGCGACTACTCGGAGGGCACCGGGGAGCTGTTTTTT.

The chain joins TRBV7-9 to TRBJ1-5, with no clear D. Trimming cost V 0 bases and J 0 bases, with 9 bases left between them. There are 16 residues in the CDR3. Per the germline V gene, CDR1 is SEHNR and CDR2 is FQNEAQ (reference sequence). CDR3 DNA: TGTGCCAGCAGCTTAGCAGCTCTCGATAGCAATCAGCCCCAGCATTTT. This translates into CASSLAALDSNQPQHF.

J is TRBJ2-1 and V is TRBV27; D might be TRBD2 (5 bases). The V gene's germline CDR1 is MNHEY and CDR2 SMNVEV (reference sequence). CDR3 length: 14 residues. Between the trimmed V and J ends, which lost 5 bases and 0 bases, there was a span of 8 bases. Written as DNA, the CDR3 is TGTGCCAGCAGTAGAGGGAGCTCCTACAATGAGCAGTTCTTC. Encoded protein: CASSRGSSYNEQFF.

This chain links TRBV27 with TRBJ2-7, with D perhaps TRBD2 (6 bases). CDR3 size: 16 residues. The V gene lost 4 bases and the J gene lost 7 bases, with 23 bases spanning the gap. CDR1 is MNHEY and CDR2 is SMNVEV in the germline V gene (reference sequence). CDR3 DNA: TGTGCCAGCAGTTCTACCTCGGCGGGGCGGGTGTTTGAGCAGTACTTC. This gives the protein CASSSTSAGRVFEQYF.

The DNA for the CDR3 is TGTGCCAGTAGCCCGTTCGAGGGGAGGAATCGGTACGAGCAGTACTTC. Translating gives CASSPFEGRNRYEQYF. The chain links TRBV19 to TRBJ2-7; D is perhaps TRBD2 (6 bases). The CDR3 spans 16 residues. V gave up 6 bases and J gave up 4 bases, with 22 bases separating them. The germline V gene has CDR1 LNHDA and CDR2 SQIVND (reference sequence).

The V call is TRBV7-3, the J call TRBJ1-3, with D hard to call. The V gene lost 2 bases and the J gene lost 0 bases, with 14 bases spanning the gap. Germline CDR1 is SGHTA and CDR2 is FQGTGA. There are 17 residues in the CDR3. The CDR3 protein is CASSLAYTGSSGNTIYF. In DNA form, the CDR3 reads TGTGCCAGCAGCTTAGCTTACACGGGTAGCTCTGGAAACACCATATATTTT.

This chain connects TRBV6-1 to TRBJ1-2, with 8 nucleotides matching TRBD1. The CDR3 is 15 amino acids. In germline, CDR1 is MNHNS, CDR2 SASEGT. The ends lost 2 bases at V and 4 bases at J; junction bases unmatched: 6. CDR3 nucleotides: TGTGCCAGCAGTGAATCTCCAGGACAGGGCTATGGCTACACCTTC. Protein: CASSESPGQGYGYTF.

V is TRBV30 and J is TRBJ1-1; the D gene is possibly TRBD1 (5 bases). The CDR3 has 13 residues. CDR1 GTSNPN and CDR2 SVGIG come from the germline V gene (reference sequence). Trimming removed 0 bases at V and 6 bases at J, with 11 bases between. The chain's CDR3 is CAWSVLGGAEAFF. In nucleotides, the CDR3 is TGTGCCTGGAGTGTACTAGGAGGGGCTGAAGCTTTCTTT.

The V and J genes are TRBV6-1 and TRBJ1-2, with 8 positions matching TRBD1. Germline trimming cut 6 bases from V and 2 bases from J; bases unmatched to any gene: 5. Germline V gene data show CDR1 as MNHNS and CDR2 as SASEGT. The CDR3 length is 14 residues. Here the CDR3 DNA reads TGTGCCAGCAGAAGCAACAGGGGGAACTATGGCTACACCTTC. Its protein is CASRSNRGNYGYTF.

The rearrangement joins TRBV7-2 to TRBJ1-4; D gene uncertain. CDR1 SGHTA and CDR2 FQGNSA come from the germline V gene. The CDR3 is made up of 13 amino acids. Trimming removed 5 bases from V and 10 bases from J, with 14 bases in between. The CDR3 region is CASSPGRVGKLFF. The CDR3 DNA sequence: TGTGCCAGCAGCCCGGGGAGGGTGGGAAAACTGTTTTTT.

This sequence joins TRBV5-4 and TRBJ1-4, with TRBD1 matching 10 bases. The CDR3 totals 15 residues. Unmatched junction bases numbered 9, after V lost 4 bases and J lost 9 bases. CDR1 SGHNT and CDR2 YYREEE come from the germline V gene (reference sequence). The CDR3 sequence: CASSQGGGQGKKLFF. The CDR3 DNA reads TGTGCCAGCAGCCAAGGGGGGGGACAGGGGAAAAAACTGTTTTTT.

The chain combines TRBV28 with TRBJ2-7; 9 bases fit TRBD2. The CDR3 is made up of 13 amino acids. V dropped 11 bases and J dropped 4; count of bases not matched to a gene: 9. Germline CDR1 reads MDHEN; CDR2 reads SYDVKM. CDR3 loop: CAVSGLAGYEQYF. CDR3 nucleotides: TGTGCCGTTTCCGGGCTAGCGGGGTACGAGCAGTACTTC.

The chain is built from TRBV10-3 and TRBJ2-2; possible D gene TRBD2, 6 bases. The germline gives CDR1 ENHRY, CDR2 SYGVKD. The V end was cut by 2 bases, the J end by 4 bases, with 11 bases between. CDR3 size: 15 residues. This CDR3 is CAISETGLSTGELFF. In DNA, the CDR3 is TGTGCCATCAGTGAGACGGGACTCAGCACCGGGGAGCTGTTTTTT.